A selection of T cell receptor beta chains follows, all from one sample in a study of blood T cell repertoires in COVID-19. TCRdb's copy holds only in-frame clones and misses some; the assay was immunoSEQ multiplex PCR. The table shows 75,000 to 95,000 clones, with roughly 80% occurring only once. Sequenced sample: peripheral blood. The receptors were gathered from a man between 60 and 70 years old with acute or convalescent COVID-19. Both conserved end residues are part of each CDR3.

V gene	J gene	CDR3 protein
TRBV6-4	TRBJ1-1	CASRRDPGSTEAFF
TRBV2	TRBJ2-4	CASSEFIGVAKNIQYF
TRBV24-1	TRBJ1-2	CATSGGQGGGYTF
TRBV29-1	TRBJ1-1	CSVEVMGSTEAFF
TRBV6-5	TRBJ1-5	CASRRQGGNQPQHF
TRBV7-2	TRBJ2-5	CASSLYKRSETQYF
TRBV7-3	TRBJ1-1	CASSLTPGLNTEAFF
TRBV10-1	TRBJ2-1	CASSDGFEQFF
TRBV5-5	TRBJ1-1	CASSFTEYTEAFF
TRBV7-9	TRBJ2-5	CASSAGWTEETQYF
TRBV12-3/TRBV12-4	TRBJ1-1	CASSRHPSTEAFF
TRBV12-3/TRBV12-4	TRBJ1-4	CASSREVGEKLFF
TRBV30	TRBJ1-1	CAWSPLNTEAFF
TRBV5-5	TRBJ1-2	CASSTWDRRGGYTF
TRBV24-1	TRBJ2-5	CATSSGYQETQYF
TRBV7-3	TRBJ1-6	CASSLYGDRNSPLHF
TRBV5-6	TRBJ1-2	CASISTGRYNYGYTF
TRBV15	TRBJ1-2	CATSRADSHTF
TRBV18	TRBJ2-5	CASSRGQQETQYF
TRBV3-1/TRBV3-2	TRBJ1-3	CASSQGLYSGNTIYF
TRBV29-1	TRBJ2-7	CSTSGQGYYEQYF
TRBV9	TRBJ1-2	CASSVDGLMDYGYTF
TRBV29-1	TRBJ1-2	CSVVQNTGYTF
TRBV11-2	TRBJ1-2	CASSYNTRGGYTF
TRBV27	TRBJ2-3	CASSALFGQGTDTQYF